The present T cell receptor (beta chain) was sequenced within a study of CD8+CD57+ T cells in acquired aplastic anemia. Background on the study: Average DNA yield from sorted CD4+ and CD8+ cells was about 2.9 ug. CD4+ reads averaged roughly 10 million in healthy donors. Study results and caveats: CD8+ Simpson's diversity in patients was not significantly different from that in controls. The same twenty-nine CD8+ CDR3 sequences occurred in patients and in controls.

Details on this clonotype: Its antigen is unidentified.

Germline V CDR1 and CDR2: LNHDA, SQIVND (reference sequence). Trimming cost V 4 bases and J 6 bases; bases outside gene matches: 7. The CDR3 covers 15 residues. Profiling that covered TCR beta VDJ and CDR3 relied on genomic DNA as its template. TCRdb ran MiXCR on the reads and lists one entry per CDR3 protein. The table lists fewer than 45,000 distinct CDR3 sequences, around 76% of them singletons. The sample taken for sequencing was sorted CD4+, CD8+, or CD8+CD57+ T cells (not recorded which) from PBMCs. The TCR sequence derives from a human donor in good health, serving as a control. The V and J genes are TRBV19 and TRBJ2-3; the match to TRBD1 covers 10 bases. CDR3 in amino acids: CASSRGTGASDTQYF. Written as DNA, the CDR3 is TGTGCCAGTAGTAGGGGGACAGGGGCATCGGATACGCAGTATTTT.